The 14 T cell receptor beta chains presented below share a single source sample, sequenced in a study of blood T cells in healthy people across ages. Through a sample-barcoded 5' primer and a J-beta primer mix, a second PCR was run for about 6 to 11 cycles. TCRdb analysed the 5' RACE reads with MiXCR anew, one entry per CDR3 protein. Of about 730,000 distinct CDR3 sequences detected, around 46% appear once; the ten largest clones hold 20% to 25%. Sequenced: blood. These receptors were taken from a woman in her sixties or seventies in good health.

This clonotype was recorded many times. The J gene is TRBJ2-5, the V gene TRBV12-3 or TRBV12-4; 11 nucleotides match TRBD2. The V and J ends lost 6 bases and 1 base, in that order; junction bases with no gene match: 4. CDR3 length: 15 amino acids. The CDR3 region has the DNA TGTGCCAGCAGGGAACTAGCGGGGGCCCAAGAGACCCAGTACTTC. Its protein is CASRELAGAQETQYF.

This clonotype was seen just once. The genes are TRBV20-1 and TRBJ1-6, with a tentative D call TRBD1 (6 bases). The germline V and J ends were trimmed by 0 bases and 6 bases, with 18 bases remaining between them. CDR1 and CDR2 (germline): DFQATT, SNEGSKA (reference sequence). This CDR3 is 17 amino acids long. The chain's CDR3 is CSARDFVPGHSNSPLHF. CDR3 DNA sequence: TGCAGTGCTAGAGATTTTGTTCCGGGACACTCTAATTCACCCCTCCACTTT.

The CDR3 DNA reads TGTGCCAGCAGCTTAGCTTCCCGGAACTATGGCTACACCTTC. Amino acids: CASSLASRNYGYTF. This chain links TRBV7-2 with TRBJ1-2; D unclear. V lost 0 bases and J lost 2, with 7 bases in between. The CDR3 runs to 14 residues. Germline V gene data show CDR1 as SGHTA and CDR2 as FQGNSA.

The chain employs TRBV12-3 or TRBV12-4 and TRBJ2-5, with TRBD2 matching 11 bases. V was clipped by 6 bases and J by 11 bases; unmatched bases: 14. CDR3 length equals 15 residues. The DNA of the CDR3 is TGTGCCAGCAGACCGACTAGCGGGGACTACAATGAGCAGTACTTC. Amino acid sequence: CASRPTSGDYNEQYF.

This clonotype was seen repeatedly, ten times or more. DNA of the CDR3: TGTGCCAGCAGAAGACAGGGGGCAGACAATCAGCCCCAGCATTTT. Its protein is CASRRQGADNQPQHF. The rearrangement links TRBV28 to TRBJ1-5; TRBD1 aligns across 10 bases. This CDR3 contains 15 residues. Germline V gene data show CDR1 as MDHEN and CDR2 as SYDVKM. The junction had 5 bases not matched to a gene; V was cut back by 6 bases and J by 3 bases.

This sequence joins TRBV9 and TRBJ2-5, with 9 positions matching TRBD2. Germline V lookup: CDR1 SGDLS, CDR2 YYNGEE. With V trimmed by 6 bases and J by 2 bases, 8 bases remained unmatched. The length of the CDR3 is 15 residues. The CDR3 loop is CASTKAGGLQETQYF. The CDR3 DNA reads TGTGCCAGCACTAAAGCGGGGGGATTACAAGAGACCCAGTACTTC.

CDR3 protein: CASSSHQAAGGQETQYF. The CDR3 DNA is TGTGCCAGCAGCTCACACCAGGCGGCGGGGGGTCAAGAGACCCAGTACTTC. V and J are TRBV7-2 and TRBJ2-5; 8 bases line up with TRBD2. CDR1 and CDR2 from the germline V gene are SGHTA and FQGNSA. This CDR3 contains 17 residues. With V trimmed by 4 bases and J by 2 bases, 12 bases remained unmatched. Full variable domain (rest looked up from reference TRBV7-2 and TRBJ2-5): GAGVSQSPSNKVTEKGKDVELRCDPISGHTALYWYRQSLGQGLEFLIYFQGNSAPDKSGLPSDRFSAERTGGSVSTLTIQRTQQEDSAVYLCASSSHQAAGGQETQYFGPGTRLLVL.

The J gene is TRBJ1-2, the V gene TRBV10-2; 8 bases align to TRBD1. Per germline, CDR1 WSHSY and CDR2 SAAADI. There are 14 residues in the CDR3. The J segment lost 4 bases and the V segment lost 6 bases, leaving 7 bases of the junction unmatched. CDR3 nucleotides: TGCGCCAGCAGAAGCGGACAGGGCAGCTATGGCTACACCTTC. Its protein is CASRSGQGSYGYTF.

The chain couples TRBV20-1 to TRBJ2-1; 11 positions match TRBD2. Germline values: CDR1 DFQATT, CDR2 SNEGSKA (reference sequence). This CDR3 comprises 19 residues. Trimming cost V 4 bases and J 2 bases; bases outside gene matches: 16. In DNA form, the CDR3 reads TGCAGTGCTAACCCCACCGGGACTAGCGGACCCTCCCCCTACAATGAGCAGTTCTTC. Translation: CSANPTGTSGPSPYNEQFF.

This clonotype was found a few times. The V and J genes are TRBV7-3 and TRBJ2-5; D gene unclear. The CDR3 contains 14 residues. Between the trimmed V and J ends, which lost 7 bases and 7 bases, there was a span of 19 bases. Germline CDR1 and CDR2: SGHTA and FQGTGA. CDR3 amino acids: CASNSPWVPGTQYF. The CDR3 DNA sequence: TGTGCCAGCAACTCTCCGTGGGTTCCAGGGACCCAGTACTTC.

This clonotype was picked up a small number of times. CDR3 sequence (DNA): TGTGCCAGCAGCCAATACCCCTCGGCCGGAGAGACCCAGTACTTC. This sequence encodes CASSQYPSAGETQYF. The chain has TRBV7-7 and TRBJ2-5, with D uncertain. Germline CDR1 SSHAT, CDR2 FNYEAQ (reference sequence). This CDR3 contains 15 residues. The V end was cut by 5 bases, the J end by 4 bases, with 17 bases between.

The chain is built from TRBV2 and TRBJ2-3; D call uncertain. The V gene lost 7 bases and the J gene lost 4 bases, with 15 bases spanning the gap. The germline CDR1 and CDR2 sequences are SNHLY and FYNNEI. The CDR3 totals 14 residues. In DNA form, the CDR3 reads TGTGCCAGCAAAGTCCTAGTTTCCGCAGATACGCAGTATTTT. This gives the protein CASKVLVSADTQYF.

There are a few counts of this clonotype. The chain recombines TRBV18 with TRBJ2-7; TRBD1 aligns across 7 bases. Germline V gene sequence: CDR1 KGHSH, CDR2 LQKENI. V was clipped by 3 bases and J by 9 bases; unmatched bases: 17. CDR3 length equals 16 residues. This CDR3 reads CASSPMDRTGDPRQYF. Here the CDR3 DNA reads TGTGCCAGCTCACCGATGGACAGGACAGGAGACCCGAGGCAGTACTTC.

V is TRBV6-2 or TRBV6-3 and J is TRBJ2-5, with 9 bases identical to TRBD1. The J call may be wrong; the DNA end is better matched by TRBJ2-7. The CDR3 contains 12 residues. Germline values: CDR1 MNHEY, CDR2 SVGEGT. For the CDR3, the DNA is TGTGCCAGCGGGACAGGGTCGCCCGAGCAGTACTTC. Protein product: CASGTGSPEQYF.